The 14 T cell receptor beta chains below were found in one sample sequenced in a study of blood T cell repertoires in COVID-19. Measured with immunoSEQ multiplex PCR; TCRdb has only the in-frame clones, and not every one. The repertoire holds a few hundred thousand clones, with about 83% as singletons. Input material: peripheral blood. The receptors were gathered from a man in his thirties or forties who had recovered from COVID-19.

The J gene is TRBJ1-1, the V gene TRBV18; no firm D call. V lost 2 bases and J lost 3, with 13 bases in between. Germline CDR1 is KGHSH and CDR2 is LQKENI. The CDR3 length is 15 residues. Written as DNA, the CDR3 is TGTGCCAGCTCACCAGTGAGGAATTCTGACACTGAAGCTTTCTTT. Protein sequence: CASSPVRNSDTEAFF.

The genes are TRBV15 and TRBJ1-6; TRBD1 might be the D (6 bases). V lost 5 bases, J lost 6 bases, and 14 bases lay in between. The CDR3 totals 15 residues. CDR1 is LNHNV, CDR2 YYDKDF, per germline (reference sequence). The chain's CDR3 is CATSWARGVNSPLHF. The CDR3 nucleotides read TGTGCCACCAGCTGGGCCAGGGGAGTTAATTCACCCCTCCACTTT.

This chain connects TRBV4-1 to TRBJ2-3; no clear D. With 1 base removed from V and 5 bases from J, the gap between germline ends came to 13 bases. The germline CDR1 and CDR2 sequences are MGHRA and YSYEKL. The CDR3 spans 15 residues. CDR3 sequence: CASSQVPRRRDTQYF. For the CDR3, the DNA is TGCGCCAGCAGCCAAGTCCCCCGCCGGAGAGATACGCAGTATTTT.

The chain couples TRBV28 to TRBJ2-3, with 8 bases that match TRBD1. Trimming took 1 base from V and 0 from J; bases not matched to a gene: 3. Germline V CDR1 and CDR2: MDHEN, SYDVKM. The length of the CDR3 is 16 residues. The CDR3 DNA sequence: TGTGCCAGCAGTTTATACTGGGACAGGAGCACAGATACGCAGTATTTT. It is translated as CASSLYWDRSTDTQYF. Drawing the rest from reference TRBV28 and TRBJ2-3, the complete variable domain is DVKVTQSSRYLVKRTGEKVFLECVQDMDHENMFWYRQDPGLGLRLIYFSYDVKMKEKGDIPEGYSVSREKKERFSLILESASTNQTSMYLCASSLYWDRSTDTQYFGPGTRLTVL.

The chain employs TRBV19 and TRBJ1-2; no definite D call. Trimming stripped 5 bases from V and 4 bases from J, with 26 bases between. CDR1 is LNHDA and CDR2 is SQIVND in the germline V gene (reference sequence). The CDR3 sequence is 18 residues long. CDR3 loop: CASSPIPGLSRTSYGYTF. DNA of the CDR3: TGTGCCAGTAGTCCCATCCCGGGTTTATCCCGGACTAGCTATGGCTACACCTTC.

V and J are TRBV7-6 and TRBJ2-3; D is perhaps TRBD2 (6 bases). In germline, CDR1 is SGHVS, CDR2 FNYEAQ. The CDR3 totals 12 residues. Trimming removed 5 bases at V and 8 bases at J, with 11 bases between. CDR3 DNA: TGTGCCAGCAGCGCCACCGGGGGTACGCAGTATTTT. This gives the protein CASSATGGTQYF. Filled out from reference TRBV7-6 and TRBJ2-3, the complete variable domain reads GAGVSQSPRYKVTKRGQDVALRCDPISGHVSLYWYRQALGQGPEFLTYFNYEAQQDKSGLPNDRFSAERPEGSISTLTIQRTEQRDSAMYRCASSATGGTQYFGPGTRLTVL.

This clone was counted a few times. The chain carries TRBV19 and TRBJ1-5, with D perhaps matching TRBD1 (6 bases). Looked up from germline, CDR1 is LNHDA and CDR2 is SQIVND (reference sequence). This CDR3 is built from 14 residues. V was pared by 10 bases and J by 1 base, with 14 bases between. The CDR3 DNA is TGTGCCATCTCAGAAAGGGGGAGCAATCAGCCCCAGCATTTT. It yields the protein CAISERGSNQPQHF.

The chain joins TRBV19 to TRBJ2-4, with TRBD1 identical over 7 bases. Germline V gives CDR1 LNHDA, CDR2 SQIVND (reference sequence). The CDR3 covers 16 residues. V dropped 5 bases and J dropped 4; count of bases not matched to a gene: 11. The CDR3 loop reads CASSDQGTALKNIQYF. The CDR3 DNA is TGTGCCAGTAGTGATCAGGGGACAGCCCTTAAAAACATTCAGTACTTC.

DNA of the CDR3: TGTGCCAGCAGCTTAGTTCCCCCTATTAACTATGGCTACACCTTC. This encodes CASSLVPPINYGYTF. The rearrangement links TRBV7-9 to TRBJ1-2; no clear D. This CDR3 has 15 amino acids. Germline V gene data show CDR1 as SEHNR and CDR2 as FQNEAQ (reference sequence). V lost 1 base to trimming and J lost 1 base, with 10 bases between them.

The V call is TRBV7-9, the J call TRBJ2-1, with a weak D call TRBD1 (6 bases). Trimming pared 5 bases from V and 9 bases from J, leaving 17 bases between. CDR3 length: 14 amino acids. The germline gives CDR1 SEHNR, CDR2 FQNEAQ (reference sequence). In nucleotides, the CDR3 is TGTGCCAGCAGCGCCCGGACAGTCTCCGGTGAGCAGTTCTTC. Translation: CASSARTVSGEQFF.

The genes are TRBV15 and TRBJ1-6, with TRBD1 identical over 12 bases. The CDR3 is 15 residues long. J gave up 9 bases and V 6 bases, and 6 bases lay outside the gene matches. The germline gives CDR1 LNHNV, CDR2 YYDKDF (reference sequence). The CDR3 is CATRLGQGAGSPLHF. The DNA for the CDR3 is TGTGCCACCAGATTGGGACAGGGGGCAGGTTCACCCCTCCACTTT.

J is TRBJ2-4 and V is TRBV7-2; the D gene is possibly TRBD1 (5 bases). The V end was cut by 0 bases, the J end by 13 bases, with 16 bases between. The CDR3 sequence is 14 residues long. CDR1 SGHTA and CDR2 FQGNSA come from the germline V gene. The CDR3 spells CASSLASVGRQQYF. CDR3 bases: TGTGCCAGCAGCTTAGCTTCGGTGGGGCGACAGCAGTACTTC.

The V and J genes are TRBV5-1 and TRBJ1-2, with D maybe TRBD1 (6 bases). This CDR3 comprises 14 residues. With 0 bases removed from V and 0 bases from J, the gap between germline ends came to 6 bases. From germline, CDR1 is SGHRS and CDR2 YFSETQ. In DNA form, the CDR3 reads TGCGCCAGCAGCTTGGGGACAGCTAACTATGGCTACACCTTC. It yields the protein CASSLGTANYGYTF.

This clone was counted once. This chain links TRBV18 with TRBJ2-5; D is unclear. Trimming stripped 3 bases from V and 0 bases from J, with 8 bases between. Germline V gives CDR1 KGHSH, CDR2 LQKENI. The CDR3 has 14 residues. CDR3 sequence reads: CASSPGQYQETQYF. The CDR3 nucleotides read TGTGCCAGCTCACCGGGCCAGTACCAAGAGACCCAGTACTTC. The whole variable domain, remainder taken from reference TRBV18 and TRBJ2-5, is NAGVMQNPRHLVRRRGQEARLRCSPMKGHSHVYWYRQLPEEGLKFMVYLQKENIIDESGMPKERFSAEFPKEGPSILRIQQVVRGDSAAYFCASSPGQYQETQYFGPGTRLLVL.